This note documents a single TCR beta chain sequence. Using its own MiXCR run on the RT-PCR reads, TCRdb lists one record per CDR3 protein. The sample lists more than 550,000 distinct CDR3 sequences, approximately 15% occurring once. Sequencing was performed on memory CD4+ T cells from blood. This sequence originates from a female donor in good health, serving as a healthy control.

CDR3 sequence: CASSSAGTGIVAKNIQYF. The DNA of the CDR3 is TGTGCCAGCAGTAGCGCCGGGACAGGGATCGTAGCCAAAAACATTCAGTACTTC. The chain links TRBV27 to TRBJ2-4; 9 positions agree with TRBD1. There are 18 residues in the CDR3. V lost 5 bases to trimming and J lost 0 bases; unmatched junction nucleotides: 11. Germline assignment: CDR1 MNHEY and CDR2 SMNVEV (reference sequence).